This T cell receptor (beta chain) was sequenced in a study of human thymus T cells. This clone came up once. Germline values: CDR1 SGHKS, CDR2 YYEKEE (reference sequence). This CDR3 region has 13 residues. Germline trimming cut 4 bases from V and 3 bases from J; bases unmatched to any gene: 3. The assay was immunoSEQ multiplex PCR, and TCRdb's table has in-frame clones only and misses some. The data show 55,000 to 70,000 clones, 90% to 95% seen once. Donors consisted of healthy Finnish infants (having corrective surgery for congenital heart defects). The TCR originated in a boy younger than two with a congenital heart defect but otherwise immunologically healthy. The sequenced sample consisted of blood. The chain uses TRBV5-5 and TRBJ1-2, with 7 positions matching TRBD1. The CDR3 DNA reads TGTGCCAGCAGCCCTGGACAGGACTATGGCTACACCTTC. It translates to CASSPGQDYGYTF.